This T cell receptor beta chain was found in a study of cytomegalovirus exposure and HLA in healthy donors (dated by TCRdb to 2016 to 2017). Regarding the research as a whole: In an earlier analysis of under 600 of the donors, 250 to 350 Gb of sequence data and 100 million or so unique TCR beta sequences from about 179 million T cells were reported. The later analysis used no new phenotypic data to find candidate immune exposures, relying instead on TCR beta sequences and their occurrence across donors. Typing coverage varied by locus: roughly 620-630 donors for A, B, C, DRB1 and DQB1; some 520 for DQA1; nearly 610 for DPA1; 450 to 480 for DPB1. Using immunosequencing, the study profiled T cell repertoires from around 670 subjects and related those repertoires to cytomegalovirus serostatus. In addition to the first cohort of 500 to 850 subjects, a separate validation cohort of 120 different subjects was used. High-throughput TCR immunosequencing, statistical association of individual TCRs with disease status, and machine learning were combined to predict cytomegalovirus infection status. The aim of the study was to test whether cataloging public T cell receptors could identify signatures of past pathogen exposure. On average, around 240,000 unique TCR beta nucleotide sequences were sequenced per donor among about 400 genotyped donors of the cohort, with roughly a sixth of those sequences being non-productive. In a later genetic analysis, genome-wide SNP genotypes for about 65% of the roughly 700 donors were used, and that subset was treated as a discovery cohort. HLA typing included class I and class II loci at four-digit resolution. Donor age, sex, ethnicity and CMV serostatus were collected together with the repertoire data. Four to six DR-DQ haplotypes were handled as single units for association and clustering, since linkage in the cohort was strong. A later analysis re-examined previously published TCR beta repertoires from about 670 donors and added high-resolution HLA genotyping to investigate patterns of TCR occurrence. Every discovery cohort repertoire had been produced on one sequencing platform. About 300 gigabases of sequencing data and 70 million to 85 million unique TCR sequences were included in an early release covering about 700 HLA-typed donors. Among the roughly 400 genotyped donors, around 79% belonged to the genetic ancestry cluster associated with self-reported Caucasian donors. An earlier analysis of roughly 580 of the donors used high-throughput TCR beta sequencing to judge whether each TCR beta V gene segment behaved as functional or pseudogenic. Broader findings and caveats from the paper: Because counts were too low, about 15 rarely observed V segments, including chromosome 9 orphons, were left out of the earlier analysis of approximately 580 of the donors. Compared with equally common non-associated chains, HLA-associated TCR beta chains in a later analysis were more clonally expanded and had lower generation probabilities. CMV serostatus was the only immune exposure information available for the cohort. In vitro tests confirmed that a few of the cytomegalovirus-associated TCR beta chains recognize cytomegalovirus antigens. At a false discovery rate of 0.05, a later analysis linked around 15,000 TCR beta sequences to specific HLA alleles. According to a later analysis, most CMV-associated TCR beta chains appeared to be HLA-restricted, and the HLA associations seemed to be driven largely by CMV exposure. Several of the top co-occurrence clusters appeared to be linked to parvovirus B19, influenza, CMV and Epstein-Barr virus, according to a later analysis. Because HLA typing was unavailable for some donors at each locus, only the typed subset was used in association tests. Some IMGT-functional V segments, including TRBV6-2 and TRBV6-3, could not be distinguished by the 87-base-pair reads and were therefore excluded. The classifier was reported to diagnose cytomegalovirus status with high specificity and sensitivity in both the original cohort and the validation cohort. In a later analysis, TCR association rates were found to vary across HLA loci, with the most associated TCRs seen for DRB1 alleles and the fewest for HLA-C alleles. A later genetic analysis associated a missense DCLRE1C variant with V-gene and J-gene trimming of TCR beta chains, and an independent cohort replicated the association. Most TCR sequences were seen in very few donors, while some public TCRs were found in many individuals. Correlated functional status among segregating V segments might be attributable to linkage disequilibrium, but an unknown experimental factor could not be ruled out. Only TCR beta chains were sequenced in this cohort, and the absence of alpha or paired-chain data limited detectable features. Assigning TCR associations to individual alleles was difficult when HLA alleles, especially DR and DQ, strongly co-occurred. In an earlier analysis of more than 500 of the donors, most TCR beta V segments appeared in productive rearrangements about 87% or about 30% of the time, broadly matching IMGT annotations. The sequencing pipeline was judged likely to have produced a cluster of highly shared sequence variants as a technical artifact. A further reported finding was that TCR beta sequences accurately predicted the HLA-A and HLA-B alleles for most subjects in the first cohort. The authors suggested that the approach could potentially be generalized to other disease states and immunological phenotypes. Compared with the roughly 700-donor mean, donors in an Asian-associated ancestry cluster had fewer N-insertions in productive TCRs, according to a later genetic analysis. The presence/absence analyses assumed that sequencing depth was roughly uniform across donors, and that assumption may not be true. A total of fewer than 200 TCR beta chains were listed by the study as associated with cytomegalovirus.

In regard to this clone: Its antigen is unknown. The input lacks base qualities; no much larger clone sits a single base away.

Via the germline V gene, CDR1 is SGHVS and CDR2 FNYEAQ. The germline ends are 18 bases apart after V is trimmed by 5 bases and J by 5 bases. CDR3 length: 15 amino acids, cysteine to phenylalanine. Only the CDR3 DNA is retained, 45 bases long and in frame from the first base. In total, roughly 670 healthy bone marrow donors made up the cohort. At the time of sampling, every cohort member was nominally healthy, though immune exposures that went unrecorded were likely present. The donor was CMV seronegative and belonged to the group of under 400 seronegative cohort members. Each donor provided a peripheral blood sample, and peripheral blood mononuclear cells were used for TCR beta sequencing. The Qiagen DNeasy Blood Extraction Kit was used to extract genomic DNA from the blood cell samples. The library was obtained by the immunoSEQ multiplex PCR assay. The multiplex PCR relied on a mix of 60 forward primers for TCR Vbeta segments and 13 reverse primers for TCR Jbeta segments. The CDR3 region of rearranged TCR beta genes was amplified from genomic DNA by a multiplex PCR assay. On the Illumina HiSeq System, the amplified TCR beta libraries were sequenced as 87-base-pair reads. Per the original workflow: In a later analysis, tens of millions of unique TCR beta chains were counted across the roughly 700 repertoires, and about 9.9 million of these chains were shared by at least two donors. A nearest-neighbor algorithm error-corrected the raw reads and collapsed the reads into unique sequences, merging closely related sequences to remove PCR and sequencing errors. V, D and J gene segments were assigned by aligning CDR3 sequences to IMGT reference sequences. For a sequence to be retained, a match of at least six nucleotides was required to both a V gene segment and a J gene segment. A rearrangement counted as productive if the CDR3 had no stop codons and remained in frame with V and J, and every other rearrangement counted as non-productive. CDR3 was defined by IMGT convention, running from the second conserved V-encoded cysteine to the conserved J-encoded phenylalanine. In an earlier analysis of more than 550 of the donors, sequences lacking an unambiguous match to a single V gene segment were excluded. An earlier analysis of a few hundred of the donors classified V segments as functional when productive rearrangements were above 56.7% and as segregating when the standard deviation between donors was above 5%. To diagnose cytomegalovirus status from the catalog of TCR beta chain sequences, a statistical classification framework was built. In a later analysis, TCR nucleotide sequences were compared against IMGT/GENE-DB human TR gene sequences so that V and J genes could be assigned. A later analysis assigned CDR3 sequences and most-parsimonious VDJ recombination scenarios with the TCRdist pipeline. In a later analysis, every TCR beta chain was defined by the combination of its CDR3 amino acid sequence and its V-gene family, and reads without a unique V-gene family were dropped. In a later analysis, 450 to 600 highly shared, low-generation-probability nucleotide sequences were removed to address suspected cross-contamination and a sequencing artifact. In a later analysis, a clonal expansion index was calculated for each public chain from normalized within-repertoire ranks of inferred template counts. A later analysis computed generation probabilities with a VDJ recombination model fitted to out-of-frame rearrangements, and checked the results against IGoR. A later analysis scored TCR-TCR, TCR-HLA and TCR-CMV co-occurrence with hypergeometric tests, applying a repertoire-size bias correction to TCR pairs. To estimate false discovery rates, a later analysis permuted the HLA or CMV assignments 20 times. In a later analysis, co-occurring TCRs were grouped using DBSCAN, with TCRdist sequence similarity added in when clustering inside HLA-allele-positive subsets. Co-occurrence clustering excluded repertoires with fewer than 30,000 or more than 120,000 public chains, plus five with anomalous nucleotide sharing. Not all clones reach the TCRdb copy of this immuneACCESS table, which keeps in-frame sequences only. Checked studies attribute under half of the gap to unresolved V genes and leave the rest unexplained. Clonal size and the V and J genes are those of that table, whereas D and trimming came from the DNA. Present in this sample are 100,000 or so clones, 75% of which were seen just once. The top ten clones comprise under 1.5% of the sample.

Material: PBMCs. This chain joins TRBV7-6 to TRBJ2-5; the best D guess is TRBD1, with 6 bases matching. The sequence derives from a man aged 35-49 years in good health and CMV-seronegative. The sequenced DNA: TGTGCCAGCAGCGGCAGGGACACCCTTGGGGAGACCCAGTACTTC. Its protein product is CASSGRDTLGETQYF.